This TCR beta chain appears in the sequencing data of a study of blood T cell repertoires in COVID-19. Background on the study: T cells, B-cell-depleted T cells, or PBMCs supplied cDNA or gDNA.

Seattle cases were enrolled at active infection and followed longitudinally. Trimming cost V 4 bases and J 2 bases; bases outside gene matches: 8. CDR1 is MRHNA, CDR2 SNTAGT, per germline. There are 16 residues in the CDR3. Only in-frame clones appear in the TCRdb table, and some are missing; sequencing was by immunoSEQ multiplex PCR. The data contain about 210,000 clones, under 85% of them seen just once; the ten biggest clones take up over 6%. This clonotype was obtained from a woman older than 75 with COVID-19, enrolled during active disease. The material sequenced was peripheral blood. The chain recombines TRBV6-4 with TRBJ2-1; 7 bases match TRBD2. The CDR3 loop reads CASSARGGRTYNEQFF. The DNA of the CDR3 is TGTGCCAGCAGTGCCCGCGGGGGACGAACCTACAATGAGCAGTTCTTC.